This T cell receptor (beta chain) was retrieved from a study of blood T cells in healthy people across ages. Overall study findings and caveats: Fewer expanded clones and more diversity marked long-lived versus aged donors.

Isolation per sample recovered at least 7 million PBMCs. Remarks on this clonotype: Its antigen remains unknown.

Next came a second PCR, run for about 6 to 12 cycles, which used a sample-barcoded 5' primer along with a J-beta primer mix. Using its own MiXCR run on the 5' RACE reads, TCRdb lists one record per CDR3 protein. The sample lists hundreds of thousands of distinct CDR3 sequences; about 27% were seen once. Germline CDR1 and CDR2: MNHEY and SVGAGI. The CDR3 has 11 residues. This same sample was also taken into another study, of T cells of mothers and their children. That report notes: Related mother-child pairs shared marginally more repertoire than unrelated pairs, though not significantly.

This TCR was sampled from a boy aged 2 to 9 in good health. Sequenced input: blood. This sequence joins TRBV6-5 and TRBJ2-5; a possible D gene is TRBD1 (5 bases). The assigned J gene may be wrong: the sequence end matches TRBJ2-7 better. The chain's CDR3 is CASRQFYEQYF. Written as DNA, the CDR3 is TGTGCCAGCCGACAGTTCTACGAGCAGTACTTC.